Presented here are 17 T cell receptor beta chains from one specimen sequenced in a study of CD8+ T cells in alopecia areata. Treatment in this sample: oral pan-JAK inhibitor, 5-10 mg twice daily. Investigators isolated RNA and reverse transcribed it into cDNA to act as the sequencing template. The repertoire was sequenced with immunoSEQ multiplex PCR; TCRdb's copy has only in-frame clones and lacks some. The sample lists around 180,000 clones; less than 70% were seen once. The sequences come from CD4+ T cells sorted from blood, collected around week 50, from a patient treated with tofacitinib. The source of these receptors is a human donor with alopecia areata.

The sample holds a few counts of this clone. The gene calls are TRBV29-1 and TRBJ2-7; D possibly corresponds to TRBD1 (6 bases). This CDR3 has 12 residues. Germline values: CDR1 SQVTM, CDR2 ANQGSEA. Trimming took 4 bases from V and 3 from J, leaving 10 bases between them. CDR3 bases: TGCAGCGTTGTTGAGGGGGTCTACGAGCAGTACTTC. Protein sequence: CSVVEGVYEQYF.

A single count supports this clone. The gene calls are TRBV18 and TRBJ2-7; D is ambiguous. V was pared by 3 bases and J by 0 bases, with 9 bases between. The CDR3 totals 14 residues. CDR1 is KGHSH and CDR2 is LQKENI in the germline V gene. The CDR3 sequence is CASSPPHSSYEQYF. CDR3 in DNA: TGTGCCAGCTCACCCCCCCATTCCTCCTACGAGCAGTACTTC. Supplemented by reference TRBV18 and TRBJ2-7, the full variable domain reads NAGVMQNPRHLVRRRGQEARLRCSPMKGHSHVYWYRQLPEEGLKFMVYLQKENIIDESGMPKERFSAEFPKEGPSILRIQQVVRGDSAAYFCASSPPHSSYEQYFGPGTRLTVT.

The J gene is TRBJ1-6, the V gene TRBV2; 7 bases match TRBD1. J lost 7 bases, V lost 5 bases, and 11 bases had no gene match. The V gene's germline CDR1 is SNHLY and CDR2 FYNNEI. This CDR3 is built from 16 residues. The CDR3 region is CASSFPTGFTNSPLHF. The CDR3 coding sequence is TGTGCCAGCAGTTTCCCGACAGGGTTCACCAATTCACCCCTCCACTTT.

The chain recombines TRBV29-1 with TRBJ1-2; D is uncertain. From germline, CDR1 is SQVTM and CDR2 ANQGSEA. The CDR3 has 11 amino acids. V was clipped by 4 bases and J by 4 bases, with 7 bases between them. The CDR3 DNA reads TGCAGCGTTGGTCAGTCCTATGGCTACACCTTC. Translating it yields CSVGQSYGYTF.

CDR3 coding DNA: TGTGCCAGCAGTTTAGAGGCAGCGAACACTGAAGCTTTCTTT. The encoded protein is CASSLEAANTEAFF. The rearrangement uses TRBV27 and TRBJ1-1; D ambiguous. Trimming removed 2 bases from V and 1 base from J, with 8 bases in between. The germline V gene has CDR1 MNHEY and CDR2 SMNVEV (reference sequence). This CDR3 contains 14 residues.

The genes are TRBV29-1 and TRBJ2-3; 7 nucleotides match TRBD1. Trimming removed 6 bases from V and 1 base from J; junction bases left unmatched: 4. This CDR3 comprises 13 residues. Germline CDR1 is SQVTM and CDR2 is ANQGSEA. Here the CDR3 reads CSVGDRRTDTQYF. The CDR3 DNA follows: TGCAGCGTGGGGGACAGACGCACAGATACGCAGTATTTT.

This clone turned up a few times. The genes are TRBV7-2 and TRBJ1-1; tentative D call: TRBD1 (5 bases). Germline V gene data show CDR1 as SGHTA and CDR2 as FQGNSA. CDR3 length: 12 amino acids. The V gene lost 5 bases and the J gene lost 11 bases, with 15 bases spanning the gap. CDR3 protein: CASSRAGGAAFF. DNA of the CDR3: TGTGCCAGCAGCCGAGCCGGAGGGGCCGCTTTCTTT.

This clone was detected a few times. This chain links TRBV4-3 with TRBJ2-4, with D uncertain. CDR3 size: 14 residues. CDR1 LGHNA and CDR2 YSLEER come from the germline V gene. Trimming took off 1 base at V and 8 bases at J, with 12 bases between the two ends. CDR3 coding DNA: TGCGCCAGCAGCCAAGGTCTCCACAGTGACATTCAGTACTTC. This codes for CASSQGLHSDIQYF.

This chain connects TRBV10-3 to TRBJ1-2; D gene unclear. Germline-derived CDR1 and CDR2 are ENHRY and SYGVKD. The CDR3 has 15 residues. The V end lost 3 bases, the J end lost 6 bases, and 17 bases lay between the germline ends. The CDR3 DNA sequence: TGTGCCATCAGTGAAAGTGCGTGGGGTACGGATGGCTACACCTTC. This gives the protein CAISESAWGTDGYTF.

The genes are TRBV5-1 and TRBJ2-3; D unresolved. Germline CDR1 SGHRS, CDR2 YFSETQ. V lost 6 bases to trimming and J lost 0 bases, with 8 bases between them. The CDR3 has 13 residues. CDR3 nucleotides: TGCGCCAGCAAAGAGCCCAGCACAGATACGCAGTATTTT. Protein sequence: CASKEPSTDTQYF.

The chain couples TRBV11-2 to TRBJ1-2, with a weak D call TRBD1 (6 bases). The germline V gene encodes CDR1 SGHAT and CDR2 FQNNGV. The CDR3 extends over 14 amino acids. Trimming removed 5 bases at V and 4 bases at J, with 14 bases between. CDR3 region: CASSQGQGLYGYTF. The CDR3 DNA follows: TGTGCCAGCAGCCAAGGGCAGGGGCTCTATGGCTACACCTTC.

The CDR3 protein is CAWGNYEQYF. CDR3 coding DNA: TGTGCCTGGGGTAACTACGAGCAGTACTTC. This chain joins TRBV30 and TRBJ2-7; D uncertain. Trimming cost V 5 bases and J 3 bases, with 5 bases left between them. The germline V gene has CDR1 GTSNPN and CDR2 SVGIG (reference sequence). The CDR3 runs 10 residues.

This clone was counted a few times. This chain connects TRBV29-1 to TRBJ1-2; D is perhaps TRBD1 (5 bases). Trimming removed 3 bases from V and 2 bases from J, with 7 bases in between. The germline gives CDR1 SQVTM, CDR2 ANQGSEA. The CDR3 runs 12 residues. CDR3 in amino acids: CSVDPGNYGYTF. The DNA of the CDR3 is TGCAGCGTTGACCCAGGGAACTATGGCTACACCTTC.

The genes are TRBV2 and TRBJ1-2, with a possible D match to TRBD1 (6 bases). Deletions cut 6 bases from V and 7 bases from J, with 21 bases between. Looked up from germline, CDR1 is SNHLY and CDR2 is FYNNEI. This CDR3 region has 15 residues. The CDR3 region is CASSSQGPTVGGYTF. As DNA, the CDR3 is TGTGCCAGCAGCTCACAGGGCCCCACCGTTGGTGGCTACACCTTC.

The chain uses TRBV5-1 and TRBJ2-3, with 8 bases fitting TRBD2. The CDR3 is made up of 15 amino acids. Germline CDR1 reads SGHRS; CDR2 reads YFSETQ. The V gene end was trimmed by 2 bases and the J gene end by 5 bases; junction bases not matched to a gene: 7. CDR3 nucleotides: TGCGCCAGCAGCTTTCAAGCGGGGGATGGAGATACGCAGTATTTT. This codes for CASSFQAGDGDTQYF.

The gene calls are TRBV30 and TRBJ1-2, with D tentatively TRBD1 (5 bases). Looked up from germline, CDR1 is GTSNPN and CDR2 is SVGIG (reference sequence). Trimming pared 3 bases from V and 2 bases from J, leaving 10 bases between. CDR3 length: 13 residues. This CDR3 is CAWRIPGNYGYTF. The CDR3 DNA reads TGTGCCTGGAGGATTCCAGGGAACTATGGCTACACCTTC.

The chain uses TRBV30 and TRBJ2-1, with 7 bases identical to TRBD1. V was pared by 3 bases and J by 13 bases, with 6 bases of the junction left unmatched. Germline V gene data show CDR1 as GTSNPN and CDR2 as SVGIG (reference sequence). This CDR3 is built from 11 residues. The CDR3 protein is CAWRPGTEQFF. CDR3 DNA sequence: TGTGCCTGGAGACCCGGGACAGAACAGTTCTTC.